Below are 9 T cell receptor beta chains sequenced from a single sample in a study of CD8+ T cells in alopecia areata. RNA was extracted and reverse transcribed into cDNA as the sequencing template. Only in-frame clones appear in the TCRdb table, and some are missing; sequencing was by immunoSEQ multiplex PCR. The data contain 150,000 to 160,000 clones, 40% to 65% of them seen just once; the ten biggest clones take up just under 20%. The starting material was CD8+ T cells sorted from blood, obtained at week 0. These receptors were collected from a human donor with alopecia areata.

The chain employs TRBV30 and TRBJ1-1, with 7 bases matching TRBD1. The CDR3 runs 14 residues. CDR1 GTSNPN and CDR2 SVGIG come from the germline V gene (reference sequence). Unmatched junction bases numbered 5, after V lost 4 bases and J lost 0 bases. The CDR3 region has the DNA TGTGCCTGGACCAGGGGGTTCCTGAACACTGAAGCTTTCTTT. It yields the protein CAWTRGFLNTEAFF.

This clone came up once. The chain combines TRBV18 with TRBJ2-1; D remains unclear. Germline-derived CDR1 and CDR2 are KGHSH and LQKENI. CDR3 length: 12 residues. Deletions cut 4 bases from V and 8 bases from J, with 9 bases between. As DNA, the CDR3 is TGTGCCAGCTCACAACTGCGCGATGAGCAGTTCTTC. Protein: CASSQLRDEQFF.

The genes are TRBV27 and TRBJ2-5; D is uncertain. The V gene lost 0 bases and the J gene lost 2 bases, with 16 bases spanning the gap. The length of the CDR3 is 17 residues. Germline CDR1 is MNHEY and CDR2 is SMNVEV (reference sequence). The CDR3 is CASSLSPLSQLQETQYF. In DNA form, the CDR3 reads TGTGCCAGCAGTTTATCTCCTTTGTCGCAGTTACAAGAGACCCAGTACTTC.

The chain has TRBV30 and TRBJ1-1; possibly TRBD1 for D (5 bases). The germline CDR1 and CDR2 sequences are GTSNPN and SVGIG (reference sequence). V shed 5 bases and J shed 1 base, with 14 bases lying between them. This CDR3 contains 14 residues. DNA for the CDR3: TGTGCCTGGGGACACGGGGTGGCGAACACTGAAGCTTTCTTT. Translating gives CAWGHGVANTEAFF.

This clone appeared a few times. V gene TRBV14 combines with J gene TRBJ2-2; D tentatively fits TRBD1 or TRBD2 (6 bases each). This CDR3 is built from 16 residues. The V gene lost 4 bases and the J gene lost 2 bases, with 14 bases spanning the gap. The germline V gene encodes CDR1 SGHDN and CDR2 FVKESK. The CDR3 DNA reads TGTGCCAGCAGCCGCACAGGGACTGTCAACACCGGGGAGCTGTTTTTT. Its protein is CASSRTGTVNTGELFF.

This chain connects TRBV25-1 to TRBJ2-7, with D possibly TRBD1 on 6 matching bases. CDR3 length equals 12 residues. V shed 4 bases and J shed 5 bases, with 9 bases lying between them. The germline V gene has CDR1 MGHDK and CDR2 SYGVNS. The CDR3: CASSAGVNEQYF. The DNA of the CDR3 is TGTGCCAGCAGTGCAGGGGTCAACGAGCAGTACTTC.

The rearrangement joins TRBV5-1 to TRBJ1-2, with 8 bases matching TRBD1. With 2 bases clipped from V and 10 bases from J, the junction kept 4 bases outside the gene matches. The germline gives CDR1 SGHRS, CDR2 YFSETQ. This CDR3 contains 12 residues. CDR3 region: CASSLGQGDYTF. For the CDR3, the DNA is TGCGCCAGCAGCTTAGGACAGGGAGACTACACCTTC.

The chain joins TRBV2 to TRBJ1-2; D call uncertain. The CDR3 covers 13 residues. The V end lost 3 bases, the J end lost 4 bases, and 9 bases lay between the germline ends. The germline CDR1 and CDR2 sequences are SNHLY and FYNNEI. CDR3 in amino acids: CASSDRVSYGYTF. CDR3 nucleotide sequence: TGTGCCAGCAGTGATAGGGTTTCCTATGGCTACACCTTC.

V and J are TRBV4-3 and TRBJ1-2; 7 bases are shared with TRBD1. V shed 0 bases and J 3 bases; nucleotides not matched to a gene: 7. The CDR3 is 16 residues long. CDR1 and CDR2 (germline): LGHNA, YSLEER. CDR3 bases: TGCGCCAGCAGCCAAGATTGGGACAGCGAAGACTATGGCTACACCTTC. Amino acids: CASSQDWDSEDYGYTF.